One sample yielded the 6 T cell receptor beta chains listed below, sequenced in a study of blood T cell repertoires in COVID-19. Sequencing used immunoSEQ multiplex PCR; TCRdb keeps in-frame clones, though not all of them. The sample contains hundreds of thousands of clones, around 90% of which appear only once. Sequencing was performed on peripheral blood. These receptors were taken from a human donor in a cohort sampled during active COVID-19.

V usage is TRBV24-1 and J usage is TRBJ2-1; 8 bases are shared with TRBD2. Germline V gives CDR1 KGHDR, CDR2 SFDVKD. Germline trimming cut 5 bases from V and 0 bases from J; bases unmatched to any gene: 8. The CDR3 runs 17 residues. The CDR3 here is CATSAASGFPSYNEQFF. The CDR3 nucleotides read TGTGCCACCAGTGCCGCTAGCGGGTTTCCCTCCTACAATGAGCAGTTCTTC.

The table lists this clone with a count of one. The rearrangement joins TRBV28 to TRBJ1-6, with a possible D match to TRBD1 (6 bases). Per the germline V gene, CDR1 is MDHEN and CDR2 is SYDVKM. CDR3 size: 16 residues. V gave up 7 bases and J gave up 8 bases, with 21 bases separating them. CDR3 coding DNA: TGTGCCAGCAACGCTCCCGGGGGGGCGACTGATTCACCCCTCCACTTT. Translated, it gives CASNAPGGATDSPLHF. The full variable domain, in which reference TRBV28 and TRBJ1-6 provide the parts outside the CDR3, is DVKVTQSSRYLVKRTGEKVFLECVQDMDHENMFWYRQDPGLGLRLIYFSYDVKMKEKGDIPEGYSVSREKKERFSLILESASTNQTSMYLCASNAPGGATDSPLHFGNGTRLTVT.

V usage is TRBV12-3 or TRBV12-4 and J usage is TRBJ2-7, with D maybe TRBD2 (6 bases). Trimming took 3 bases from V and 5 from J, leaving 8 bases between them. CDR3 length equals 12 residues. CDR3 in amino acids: CASSFGGNEQYF. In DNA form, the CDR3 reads TGTGCCAGCAGTTTTGGGGGGAACGAGCAGTACTTC.

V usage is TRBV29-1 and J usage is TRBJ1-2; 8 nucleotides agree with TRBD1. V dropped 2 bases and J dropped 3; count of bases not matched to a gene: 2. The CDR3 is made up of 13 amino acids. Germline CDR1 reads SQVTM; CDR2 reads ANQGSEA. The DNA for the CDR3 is TGCAGCGTTGAAACAGGGGGTGACTATGGCTACACCTTC. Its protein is CSVETGGDYGYTF.

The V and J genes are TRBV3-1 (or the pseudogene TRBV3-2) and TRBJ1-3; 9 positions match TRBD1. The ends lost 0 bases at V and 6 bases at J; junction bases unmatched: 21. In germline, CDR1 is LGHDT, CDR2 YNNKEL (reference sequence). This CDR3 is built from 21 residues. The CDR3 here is CASSQEGWDRVQWSFVNTIYF. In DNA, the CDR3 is TGTGCCAGCAGCCAAGAGGGCTGGGACAGGGTACAGTGGTCTTTTGTAAACACCATATATTTT.

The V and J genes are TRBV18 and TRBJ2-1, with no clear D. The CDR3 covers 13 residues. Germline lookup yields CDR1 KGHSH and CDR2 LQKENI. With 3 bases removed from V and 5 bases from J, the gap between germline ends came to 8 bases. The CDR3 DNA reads TGTGCCAGCTCACCGGCCGTTGACAATGAGCAGTTCTTC. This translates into CASSPAVDNEQFF.